These 8 T cell receptor beta chains share one sample of origin, sequenced in a study of blood T cell repertoires in COVID-19. TCRdb's copy holds only in-frame clones and misses some; the assay was immunoSEQ multiplex PCR. The sample has about 91,000 clones; roughly 91% are singletons. Sequenced sample: peripheral blood. The receptors shown here come from a woman aged 80 or older with active COVID-19.

The chain uses TRBV12-3 or TRBV12-4 and TRBJ2-2; D ambiguous. The CDR3 is 12 residues long. Trimming removed 2 bases from V and 7 bases from J, with 5 bases in between. The CDR3 spells CASSLIFGELFF. The CDR3 DNA reads as TGTGCCAGCAGTTTAATCTTCGGGGAGCTGTTTTTT.

This clone has more than one count but fewer than ten. V and J are TRBV11-2 and TRBJ2-2; 10 positions agree with TRBD2. The CDR3 runs 15 residues. Germline V CDR1 and CDR2: SGHAT, FQNNGV. V was pared by 8 bases and J by 6 bases, with 9 bases of the junction left unmatched. CDR3 coding DNA: TGTGCCAGCTCACGGGGGCTAGCGGGAGCCGGGGAGCTGTTTTTT. Its protein product is CASSRGLAGAGELFF.

V and J are TRBV12-5 and TRBJ2-7; a possible D gene is TRBD2 (7 bases). CDR3 length equals 12 residues. Germline values: CDR1 LGHNT, CDR2 FRNRAP. The CDR3 loop reads CAVGGRSYEQYF. CDR3 DNA sequence: TGTGCCGTCGGGGGGCGGTCCTACGAGCAGTACTTC.

The chain carries TRBV11-2 and TRBJ2-5; D is uncertain. The CDR3 sequence is 14 residues long. The germline CDR1 and CDR2 sequences are SGHAT and FQNNGV. Trimming removed 2 bases from V and 5 bases from J, with 12 bases in between. CDR3 amino acids: CASSLRSGRETQYF. The CDR3 coding sequence is TGTGCCAGCAGCTTACGATCGGGTCGGGAGACCCAGTACTTC.

J is TRBJ2-5 and V is TRBV5-4, with TRBD1 identical over 7 bases. The germline CDR1 and CDR2 sequences are SGHNT and YYREEE (reference sequence). This CDR3 comprises 14 residues. The trim removed 4 bases at V and 1 base at J, leaving 4 bases unmatched. The CDR3 spells CASSPDRLQETQYF. Written as DNA, the CDR3 is TGTGCCAGCAGCCCGGACAGGCTCCAAGAGACCCAGTACTTC.

The chain couples TRBV5-4 to TRBJ2-4; TRBD1 is a possible D gene (6 bases). CDR3 length equals 14 residues. The V gene lost 5 bases and the J gene lost 9 bases, with 18 bases spanning the gap. The germline V gene has CDR1 SGHNT and CDR2 YYREEE (reference sequence). CDR3 coding DNA: TGTGCCAGCAGTCGGGACCCGGACAGTGCCATTCAGTACTTC. Encoded protein: CASSRDPDSAIQYF.

The gene calls are TRBV20-1 and TRBJ1-2, with 7 positions matching TRBD1. Trimming at V came to 3 bases and at J to 3 bases, leaving 4 bases not matched to a gene. The germline gives CDR1 DFQATT, CDR2 SNEGSKA (reference sequence). This CDR3 is 13 amino acids long. The CDR3 sequence is CSASAGQYYGYTF. For the CDR3, the DNA is TGCAGTGCTAGTGCGGGACAGTACTATGGCTACACCTTC.

The genes are TRBV2 and TRBJ1-2, with 9 bases lining up with TRBD1. Trimming took 6 bases from V and 2 from J; bases not matched to a gene: 1. The CDR3 is made up of 13 amino acids. Germline V gene lookup returns CDR1 SNHLY and CDR2 FYNNEI. CDR3 in amino acids: CASRGTGNYGYTF. In DNA form, the CDR3 reads TGTGCCAGCAGGGGGACAGGGAACTATGGCTACACCTTC.